The 2 T cell receptor beta chains reported below all come from one sample, sequenced in a study of blood T cell repertoires in COVID-19 (dated by TCRdb to 2020 to 2021). Receptors were amplified or captured by the immunoSEQ multiplex PCR assay. TCRdb provides this immuneACCESS table in a form limited to in-frame rearrangements. Some clones are lacking; in checked studies, under half of them reflect an unresolved V gene, and why the rest are absent is not known. The sample contains roughly 250,000 clones, nearly 90% of them found a single time. Roughly 2% of the sample goes to the ten largest clones. Source material: peripheral blood. The receptors stem from a woman aged 40 to 50 who had recovered from COVID-19.

This clone was seen only once. The chain combines TRBV10-3 with TRBJ1-1; the D is unclear. V lost 4 bases to trimming and J lost 0 bases, with 15 bases between them. Germline CDR1 reads ENHRY; CDR2 reads SYGVKD. The CDR3 is made up of 16 amino acids. CDR3 residues: CAISGTLAGMNTEAFF. In nucleotides, the CDR3 is TGTGCCATCAGTGGAACCTTGGCAGGCATGAACACTGAAGCTTTCTTT.

The V call is TRBV4-3, the J call TRBJ2-2, with 10 positions matching TRBD2. From germline, CDR1 is LGHNA and CDR2 YSLEER. J lost 5 bases, V lost 0 bases, and 6 bases had no gene match. This CDR3 comprises 17 residues. The CDR3: CASSQESSSGRTGELFF. CDR3 DNA: TGCGCCAGCAGCCAAGAATCGAGTAGCGGGAGGACCGGGGAGCTGTTTTTT.